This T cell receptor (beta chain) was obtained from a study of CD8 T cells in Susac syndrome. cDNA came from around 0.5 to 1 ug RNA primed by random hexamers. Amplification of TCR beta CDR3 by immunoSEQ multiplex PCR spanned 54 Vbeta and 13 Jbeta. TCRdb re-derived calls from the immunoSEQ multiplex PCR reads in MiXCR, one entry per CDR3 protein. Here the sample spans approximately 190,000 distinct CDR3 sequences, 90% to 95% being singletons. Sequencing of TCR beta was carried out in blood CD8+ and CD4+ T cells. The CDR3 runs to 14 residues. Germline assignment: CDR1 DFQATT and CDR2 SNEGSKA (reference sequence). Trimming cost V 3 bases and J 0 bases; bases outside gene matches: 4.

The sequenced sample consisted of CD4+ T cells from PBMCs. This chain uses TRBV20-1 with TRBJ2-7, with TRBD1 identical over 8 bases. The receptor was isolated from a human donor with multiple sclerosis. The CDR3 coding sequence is TGCAGTGCTAGCAGGGGGCCCTCCTCCTACGAGCAGTACTTC. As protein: CSASRGPSSYEQYF.